In this sample, the clone carrying this TCR beta chain turned up a few times. The sample originates from a study of T cells in Graves' hyperthyroidism and ophthalmopathy. Researchers took RNA transcripts and amplified the TCR beta CDR3 regions from them. A first-round RT-PCR of the TCR CDR3 used the HTBI primer set. TCRdb processed the multiplex PCR reads anew with MiXCR; each CDR3 protein has one entry. Of roughly 280,000 distinct CDR3 sequences in the sample, roughly 20% are singletons; the top ten hold over 55%. Orbital computed tomography and thyroid ultrasound, together with serum TRAb and thyroxine and clinical symptoms, were used for diagnoses. Fresh peripheral blood, 10 ml, yielded the PBMCs. This sequence originates from a man aged 25 to 40 with Graves' ophthalmopathy. Sequenced: blood.

The CDR3 DNA reads as TGTGCCAGCAGTGAAGGGGGACAGGGAAATCGTGGCTACACCTTC. Translation gives CASSEGGQGNRGYTF. The rearrangement uses TRBV2 and TRBJ1-2, with 9 bases matching TRBD1. This CDR3 contains 15 residues. The V gene's germline CDR1 is SNHLY and CDR2 FYNNEI. J was trimmed by 7 bases and V by 1 base; bases with no gene match: 7.